One TCR beta chain is described in this entry. V dropped 2 bases and J dropped 4 bases, with 18 bases sitting between them. Germline CDR1 and CDR2: SNHLY and FYNNEI. The CDR3 spans 17 residues. Clones were sequenced by immunoSEQ multiplex PCR, and TCRdb holds only the in-frame ones, with some missing. The data hold roughly 90,000 clones, with approximately 93% observed a single time. The sample originates from a study of cytomegalovirus exposure and HLA in healthy donors. The chain employs TRBV2 and TRBJ2-1, with a tentative D call TRBD2 (7 bases). This TCR derives from a woman in her thirties in good health and CMV-seropositive. Specimen: PBMCs. CDR3 DNA: TGTGCCAGCAGTGAATCGCCCCCGGCGGGGGCGTACAATGAGCAGTTCTTC. Its protein product is CASSESPPAGAYNEQFF. Supplemented by reference TRBV2 and TRBJ2-1, the full variable domain reads EPEVTQTPSHQVTQMGQEVILRCVPISNHLYFYWYRQILGQKVEFLVSFYNNEISEKSEIFDDQFSVERPDGSNFTLKIRSTKLEDSAMYFCASSESPPAGAYNEQFFGPGTRLTVL.